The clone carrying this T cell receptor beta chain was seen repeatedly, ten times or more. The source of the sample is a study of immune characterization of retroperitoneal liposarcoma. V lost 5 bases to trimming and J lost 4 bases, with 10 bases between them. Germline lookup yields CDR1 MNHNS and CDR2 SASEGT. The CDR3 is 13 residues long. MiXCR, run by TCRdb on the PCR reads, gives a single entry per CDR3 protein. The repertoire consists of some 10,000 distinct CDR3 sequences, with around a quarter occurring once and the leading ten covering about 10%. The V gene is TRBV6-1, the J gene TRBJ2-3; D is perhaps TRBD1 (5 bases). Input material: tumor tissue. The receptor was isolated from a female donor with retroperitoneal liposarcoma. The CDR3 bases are TGTGCCAGCAGTATCCGACAGTCAGATACGCAGTATTTT. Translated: CASSIRQSDTQYF.